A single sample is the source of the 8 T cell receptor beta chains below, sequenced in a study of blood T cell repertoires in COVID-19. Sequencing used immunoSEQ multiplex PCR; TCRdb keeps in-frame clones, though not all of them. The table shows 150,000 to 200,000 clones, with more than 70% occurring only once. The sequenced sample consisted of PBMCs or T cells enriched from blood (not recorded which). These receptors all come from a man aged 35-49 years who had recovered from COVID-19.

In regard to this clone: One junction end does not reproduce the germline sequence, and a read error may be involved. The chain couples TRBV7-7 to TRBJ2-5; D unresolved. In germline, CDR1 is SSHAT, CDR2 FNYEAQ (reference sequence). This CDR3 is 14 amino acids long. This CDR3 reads CASSFGPNQETQYF. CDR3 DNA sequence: TGTGCTAGCAGCTTTGGGCCGAATCAAGAGACCCAGTACTTC.

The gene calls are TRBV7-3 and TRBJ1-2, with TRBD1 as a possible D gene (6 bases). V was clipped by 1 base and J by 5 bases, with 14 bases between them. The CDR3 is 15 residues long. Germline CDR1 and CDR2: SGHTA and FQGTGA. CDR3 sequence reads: CASSLMQGQGYGYTF. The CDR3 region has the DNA TGTGCCAGCAGCTTAATGCAGGGGCAGGGGTATGGCTACACCTTC.

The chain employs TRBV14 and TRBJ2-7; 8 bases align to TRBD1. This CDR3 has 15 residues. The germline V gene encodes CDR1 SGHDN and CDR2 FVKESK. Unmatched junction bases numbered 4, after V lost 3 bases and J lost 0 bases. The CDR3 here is CASSHRTGYSYEQYF. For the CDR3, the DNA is TGTGCCAGCAGCCACAGGACAGGGTACTCCTACGAGCAGTACTTC.

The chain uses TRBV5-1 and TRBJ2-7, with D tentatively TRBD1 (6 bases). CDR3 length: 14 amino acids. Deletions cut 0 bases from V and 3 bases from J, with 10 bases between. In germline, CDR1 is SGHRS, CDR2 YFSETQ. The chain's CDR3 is CASSLGLQGYEQYF. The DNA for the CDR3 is TGCGCCAGCAGCTTGGGACTACAGGGCTACGAGCAGTACTTC. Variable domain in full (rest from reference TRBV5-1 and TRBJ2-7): KAGVTQTPRYLIKTRGQQVTLSCSPISGHRSVSWYQQTPGQGLQFLFEYFSETQRNKGNFPGRFSGRQFSNSRSEMNVSTLELGDSALYLCASSLGLQGYEQYFGPGTRLTVT.

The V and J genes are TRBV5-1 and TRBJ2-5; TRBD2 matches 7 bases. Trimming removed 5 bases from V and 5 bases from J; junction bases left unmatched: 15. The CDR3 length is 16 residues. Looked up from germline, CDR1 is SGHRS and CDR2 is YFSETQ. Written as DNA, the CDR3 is TGCGCCAGCAGTTCCGGGGCGGGAGAACCTTGGGAGACCCAGTACTTC. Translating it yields CASSSGAGEPWETQYF.

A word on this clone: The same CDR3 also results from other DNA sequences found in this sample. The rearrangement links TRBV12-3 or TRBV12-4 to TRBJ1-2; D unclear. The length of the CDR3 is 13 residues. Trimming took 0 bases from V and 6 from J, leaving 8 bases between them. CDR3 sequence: CASSLARGNGYTF. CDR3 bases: TGTGCCAGCAGTTTAGCACGAGGCAATGGCTACACCTTC.

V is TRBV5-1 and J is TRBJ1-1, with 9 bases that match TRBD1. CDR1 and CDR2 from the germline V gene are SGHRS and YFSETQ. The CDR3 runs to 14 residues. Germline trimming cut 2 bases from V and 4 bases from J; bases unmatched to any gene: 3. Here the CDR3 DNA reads TGCGCCAGCAGCTTACAGGGGGCTATCACTGAAGCTTTCTTT. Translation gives CASSLQGAITEAFF.

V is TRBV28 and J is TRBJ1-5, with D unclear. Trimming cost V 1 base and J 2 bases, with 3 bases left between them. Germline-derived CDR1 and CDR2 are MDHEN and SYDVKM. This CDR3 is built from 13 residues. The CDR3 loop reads CASSLSGNQPQHF. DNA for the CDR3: TGTGCCAGCAGTTTATCTGGCAATCAGCCCCAGCATTTT.